Listed below are T cell receptor beta chains from one sample, sequenced in a study of T cells in Graves' hyperthyroidism and ophthalmopathy. One entry per CDR3 protein, called by TCRdb with MiXCR from the multiplex PCR reads. The sample lists hundreds of thousands of distinct CDR3 sequences, just under 45% occurring once. Sample: peripheral blood or thyroid tissue (not recorded which). Every receptor here comes from an adult man with Graves' disease, either hyperthyroidism or ophthalmopathy (not recorded which). The CDR3 runs from the conserved cysteine through the conserved F or W. Each record gives: CDR3 protein, CDR3 DNA, D gene, clone size, V gene, J gene. A D gene is named only where the DNA matches it firmly. Size values are once, few and many counts, or a class for expanded clones, and some rows have none.

CDR3aa: CSVRSGEKLFF
CDR3nt: TGCAGCGTTAGATCTGGTGAAAAACTGTTTTTT
d_gene: .
abundance: .
v_gene: TRBV29-1
j_gene: TRBJ1-4

CDR3aa: CSVDDGQGNYGYTF
CDR3nt: TGCAGCGTTGATGATGGGCAGGGGAACTATGGCTACACCTTC
d_gene: .
abundance: .
v_gene: TRBV29-1
j_gene: TRBJ1-2

CDR3aa: CASSRDFSYEQYF
CDR3nt: TGTGCCAGCAGCCGGGACTTCTCCTACGAGCAGTACTTC
d_gene: .
abundance: .
v_gene: TRBV11-3
j_gene: TRBJ2-7

CDR3aa: CASSLRGQGANVLTF
CDR3nt: TGTGCCAGCAGTTTAAGGGGACAGGGGGCCAACGTCCTGACTTTC
d_gene: TRBD1
abundance: .
v_gene: TRBV7-4
j_gene: TRBJ2-6

CDR3aa: CASSPTLHF
CDR3nt: TGTGCCAGCAGCCCGACCCTCCACTTT
d_gene: .
abundance: .
v_gene: TRBV7-3
j_gene: TRBJ1-6

CDR3aa: CASRTGRDTEASF
CDR3nt: TGTGCCAGCAGAACCGGACGGGACACTGAAGCTTCCTTT
d_gene: .
abundance: .
v_gene: TRBV6-1
j_gene: TRBJ1-1

CDR3aa: CAISETRDGYTF
CDR3nt: TGTGCCATCAGTGAAACAAGGGATGGCTACACCTTC
d_gene: .
abundance: many
v_gene: TRBV10-3
j_gene: TRBJ1-2

CDR3aa: CASSFAGGTLHF
CDR3nt: TGTGCCAGCAGCTTTGCCGGGGGGACCCTCCACTTT
d_gene: .
abundance: many
v_gene: TRBV7-9
j_gene: TRBJ1-6

CDR3aa: CSASKWNEQFF
CDR3nt: TGCAGTGCTAGCAAGTGGAATGAGCAGTTCTTC
d_gene: .
abundance: .
v_gene: TRBV20-1
j_gene: TRBJ2-1

CDR3aa: CASRLDRDYGYTF
CDR3nt: TGTGCCAGCAGACTGGACAGGGACTATGGCTACACCTTC
d_gene: TRBD1
abundance: many
v_gene: TRBV2
j_gene: TRBJ1-2

CDR3aa: CASSARHEVRAFF
CDR3nt: TGTGCCAGCAGTGCTAGACACGAAGTCAGGGCTTTCTTT
d_gene: .
abundance: .
v_gene: TRBV6-1
j_gene: TRBJ1-1

CDR3aa: CASSQGTGALGNQPQHF
CDR3nt: TGTGCCAGCAGCCAGGGAACAGGGGCTTTGGGCAATCAGCCCCAGCATTTT
d_gene: TRBD1
abundance: .
v_gene: TRBV7-9
j_gene: TRBJ1-5

CDR3aa: CASSLLPIYGYTF
CDR3nt: TGTGCCAGCAGTCTCCTCCCTATCTATGGCTACACCTTC
d_gene: .
abundance: .
v_gene: TRBV10-3
j_gene: TRBJ1-2

CDR3aa: CASSESRETQYF
CDR3nt: TGTGCCAGCAGCGAGTCGCGGGAGACCCAGTACTTC
d_gene: .
abundance: many
v_gene: TRBV7-8
j_gene: TRBJ2-5

CDR3aa: CASSSDRADFGNQPQHF
CDR3nt: TGTGCCAGCAGTTCAGACAGGGCTGATTTCGGCAATCAGCCCCAGCATTTT
d_gene: TRBD1
abundance: .
v_gene: TRBV12-3/TRBV12-4
j_gene: TRBJ1-5

CDR3aa: CASSGKGSGNTIYF
CDR3nt: TGTGCCAGCAGCGGAAAAGGGTCTGGAAACACCATATATTTT
d_gene: .
abundance: many
v_gene: TRBV2
j_gene: TRBJ1-3

CDR3aa: CSASVAWRFGGYTF
CDR3nt: TGCAGTGCTAGCGTGGCGTGGCGGTTTGGTGGCTACACCTTC
d_gene: .
abundance: few
v_gene: TRBV20-1
j_gene: TRBJ1-2

CDR3aa: CASSEIEAVNSPLHF
CDR3nt: TGTGCCAGCAGCGAGATAGAGGCAGTTAATTCACCCCTCCACTTT
d_gene: .
abundance: .
v_gene: TRBV28
j_gene: TRBJ1-6

CDR3aa: CSASKGNYGYTF
CDR3nt: TGCAGTGCTAGTAAGGGAAACTATGGCTACACCTTC
d_gene: .
abundance: .
v_gene: TRBV20-1
j_gene: TRBJ1-2

CDR3aa: CSVDGGEKLFF
CDR3nt: TGCAGCGTTGATGGGGGTGAAAAACTGTTTTTT
d_gene: .
abundance: .
v_gene: TRBV29-1
j_gene: TRBJ1-4

CDR3aa: CSARPVAGNNQPQHF
CDR3nt: TGCAGTGCTAGACCCGTGGCAGGCAACAATCAGCCCCAGCATTTT
d_gene: .
abundance: .
v_gene: TRBV20-1
j_gene: TRBJ1-5

CDR3aa: CASRPGQGHGYTF
CDR3nt: TGTGCCAGCAGACCGGGACAGGGCCATGGCTACACCTTC
d_gene: TRBD1
abundance: .
v_gene: TRBV24-1
j_gene: TRBJ1-2

CDR3aa: CSALKDRDYGYTF
CDR3nt: TGCAGTGCTCTTAAGGACAGGGACTATGGCTACACCTTC
d_gene: TRBD1
abundance: many
v_gene: TRBV20-1
j_gene: TRBJ1-2

CDR3aa: CASSLRSRGNPYEQYF
CDR3nt: TGTGCCAGCAGCTTAAGATCAAGGGGAAATCCCTACGAGCAGTACTTC
d_gene: .
abundance: .
v_gene: TRBV7-8
j_gene: TRBJ2-7

CDR3aa: CSVFWATEAFF
CDR3nt: TGCAGCGTTTTTTGGGCAACTGAAGCTTTCTTT
d_gene: .
abundance: many
v_gene: TRBV29-1
j_gene: TRBJ1-1

CDR3aa: CASSYQGQGWETQYF
CDR3nt: TGTGCCAGCAGTTACCAGGGACAGGGCTGGGAGACCCAGTACTTC
d_gene: TRBD1
abundance: .
v_gene: TRBV7-9
j_gene: TRBJ2-5

CDR3aa: CASVLTGGPNSPLHF
CDR3nt: TGTGCCAGCGTACTCACGGGGGGACCCAATTCACCCCTCCACTTT
d_gene: .
abundance: many
v_gene: TRBV2
j_gene: TRBJ1-6

CDR3aa: CASSLSFSEAFF
CDR3nt: TGTGCCAGCAGTTTATCGTTCTCTGAAGCTTTCTTT
d_gene: .
abundance: .
v_gene: TRBV28
j_gene: TRBJ1-1

CDR3aa: CASSSVGGSPLHF
CDR3nt: TGTGCCAGCAGCTCTGTAGGGGGTTCACCCCTCCACTTT
d_gene: .
abundance: .
v_gene: TRBV7-6
j_gene: TRBJ1-6

CDR3aa: CATKAGIETQYF
CDR3nt: TGTGCCACCAAGGCAGGGATAGAGACCCAGTACTTC
d_gene: .
abundance: .
v_gene: TRBV15
j_gene: TRBJ2-5

CDR3aa: CASTLSTGTGNGNTIYF
CDR3nt: TGTGCCAGCACCTTGTCCACCGGGACAGGGAATGGAAACACCATATATTTT
d_gene: TRBD1
abundance: .
v_gene: TRBV7-9
j_gene: TRBJ1-3

CDR3aa: CAWSIGEETQYF
CDR3nt: TGTGCCTGGAGTATAGGGGAAGAGACCCAGTACTTC
d_gene: .
abundance: .
v_gene: TRBV7-8
j_gene: TRBJ2-5

CDR3aa: CASSLYPRGAYEQYF
CDR3nt: TGTGCCAGCAGTTTATACCCTCGGGGAGCCTACGAGCAGTACTTC
d_gene: .
abundance: .
v_gene: TRBV7-9
j_gene: TRBJ2-7

CDR3aa: CASRIDRAGNQPQHF
CDR3nt: TGCGCCAGCAGGATAGACAGGGCGGGCAATCAGCCCCAGCATTTT
d_gene: TRBD1
abundance: once
v_gene: TRBV5-1
j_gene: TRBJ1-5

CDR3aa: CAISESGTYYGYTF
CDR3nt: TGTGCCATCAGTGAGTCGGGGACCTATTATGGCTACACCTTC
d_gene: .
abundance: many
v_gene: TRBV10-3
j_gene: TRBJ1-2

CDR3aa: CSVEGPGTSTAYEQYF
CDR3nt: TGCAGCGTTGAAGGGCCCGGGACTAGCACCGCCTACGAGCAGTACTTC
d_gene: TRBD2
abundance: .
v_gene: TRBV29-1
j_gene: TRBJ2-7

CDR3aa: CASSSLVTGVYEQYF
CDR3nt: TGCGCCAGCAGCTCCCTCGTGACAGGGGTCTACGAGCAGTACTTC
d_gene: TRBD1
abundance: few
v_gene: TRBV5-1
j_gene: TRBJ2-7

CDR3aa: CASSLGGGLGTEAFF
CDR3nt: TGTGCCAGCAGCTTAGGTGGGGGGCTCGGCACTGAAGCTTTCTTT
d_gene: .
abundance: few
v_gene: TRBV7-9
j_gene: TRBJ1-1

CDR3aa: CAVDLPGRETQYF
CDR3nt: TGTGCCGTCGACCTCCCGGGGCGGGAGACCCAGTACTTC
d_gene: .
abundance: .
v_gene: TRBV2
j_gene: TRBJ2-5

CDR3aa: CASSLGTETQYF
CDR3nt: TGTGCCAGCAGCTTAGGAACCGAGACCCAGTACTTC
d_gene: .
abundance: many
v_gene: TRBV7-9
j_gene: TRBJ2-5

CDR3aa: CSAVGTGGLNTEAFF
CDR3nt: TGCAGTGCTGTCGGGACAGGGGGATTGAACACTGAAGCTTTCTTT
d_gene: TRBD1
abundance: .
v_gene: TRBV20-1
j_gene: TRBJ1-1

CDR3aa: CSMGHSNTEAFF
CDR3nt: TGCAGCATGGGACACTCGAACACTGAAGCTTTCTTT
d_gene: .
abundance: .
v_gene: TRBV29-1
j_gene: TRBJ1-1

CDR3aa: CATSDLKAGGQETQYF
CDR3nt: TGTGCCACCAGTGATTTGAAAGCGGGAGGCCAAGAGACCCAGTACTTC
d_gene: TRBD2
abundance: many
v_gene: TRBV24-1
j_gene: TRBJ2-5

CDR3aa: CSVEGTGNYGYTF
CDR3nt: TGCAGCGTTGAAGGGACAGGGAACTATGGCTACACCTTC
d_gene: TRBD1
abundance: few
v_gene: TRBV29-1
j_gene: TRBJ1-2

CDR3aa: CASRTLGRSRNGYTF
CDR3nt: TGTGCCAGCCGTACCCTCGGACGGTCCAGGAATGGCTACACCTTC
d_gene: .
abundance: .
v_gene: TRBV19
j_gene: TRBJ1-2

CDR3aa: CASSSSQTGLQPQHF
CDR3nt: TGTGCCAGCAGCTCGAGCCAGACAGGGCTTCAGCCCCAGCATTTT
d_gene: TRBD1
abundance: .
v_gene: TRBV5-5
j_gene: TRBJ1-5

CDR3aa: CTSREGLNTEAFF
CDR3nt: TGTACCAGCAGGGAAGGTCTGAACACTGAAGCTTTCTTT
d_gene: .
abundance: .
v_gene: TRBV2
j_gene: TRBJ1-1

CDR3aa: CATSGPGVNTEAFF
CDR3nt: TGTGCCACCAGTGGTCCCGGGGTGAACACTGAAGCTTTCTTT
d_gene: .
abundance: many
v_gene: TRBV24-1
j_gene: TRBJ1-1

CDR3aa: CSARAGTGTYEQYF
CDR3nt: TGCAGTGCTAGAGCCGGGACAGGGACCTACGAGCAGTACTTC
d_gene: TRBD1
abundance: .
v_gene: TRBV20-1
j_gene: TRBJ2-7

CDR3aa: CASSALQEYNEKLFF
CDR3nt: TGTGCCAGCAGTGCCCTACAGGAGTATAATGAAAAACTGTTTTTT
d_gene: .
abundance: .
v_gene: TRBV2
j_gene: TRBJ1-4

CDR3aa: CATSRDRGAGGTQYF
CDR3nt: TGTGCCACCAGCAGAGATCGGGGGGCCGGAGGGACCCAGTACTTC
d_gene: .
abundance: .
v_gene: TRBV15
j_gene: TRBJ2-5

CDR3aa: CASSETPTTEAFF
CDR3nt: TGTGCCAGCAGCGAGACACCTACCACTGAAGCTTTCTTT
d_gene: .
abundance: many
v_gene: TRBV12-3/TRBV12-4
j_gene: TRBJ1-1